The next 32 T cell receptor beta chains were all read from a single sample in a study of T cell clones after liver transplantation. Clones were sequenced by immunoSEQ multiplex PCR, and TCRdb holds only the in-frame ones, with some missing. The sample carries about 120,000 clones, 90% recorded once. The input for sequencing was CD4+ T cells from blood, taken 12 months after liver transplant. The receptors were sampled from a human patient who received a liver transplant. Some T cells may have come from the graft donor.

The chain carries TRBV19 and TRBJ1-2, with TRBD1 matching 8 bases. CDR3 length equals 15 residues. With 5 bases clipped from V and 3 bases from J, the junction kept 8 bases outside the gene matches. CDR1 LNHDA and CDR2 SQIVND come from the germline V gene (reference sequence). CDR3: CASSPPGTGYYGYTF. The CDR3 DNA reads as TGTGCCAGTAGTCCGCCGGGGACAGGTTACTATGGCTACACCTTC. Combining the CDR3 with reference TRBV19 and TRBJ1-2 gives the whole variable domain DGGITQSPKYLFRKEGQNVTLSCEQNLNHDAMYWYRQDPGQGLRLIYYSQIVNDFQKGDIAEGYSVSREKKESFPLTVTSAQKNPTAFYLCASSPPGTGYYGYTFGSGTRLTVV.

In its sample, this clone was seen once. The chain recombines TRBV7-3 with TRBJ2-5, with 7 nucleotides matching TRBD1. Germline-derived CDR1 and CDR2 are SGHTA and FQGTGA. V lost 2 bases, J lost 5 bases, and 14 bases stayed unmatched. This CDR3 is built from 17 residues. The CDR3 region has the DNA TGTGCCAGCAGCTTACGCCCGGGACAGCCTACCGAGGAGACCCAGTACTTC. Encoded protein: CASSLRPGQPTEETQYF.

This chain links TRBV2 with TRBJ1-5; D is unresolved. The CDR3 runs 15 residues. V lost 3 bases and J 2 bases, leaving 11 bases between the germline ends. Per germline, CDR1 SNHLY and CDR2 FYNNEI. DNA for the CDR3: TGTGCCAGCAGTGAGCTCCGGCTGGGCAATCAGCCCCAGCATTTT. This sequence encodes CASSELRLGNQPQHF.

This rearrangement joins TRBV4-2 to TRBJ2-1, with 11 bases that match TRBD1. The CDR3 is made up of 16 amino acids. The J segment lost 5 bases and the V segment lost 3 bases, leaving 6 bases of the junction unmatched. CDR1 and CDR2 from the germline V gene are LGHNA and YNFKEQ. For the CDR3, the DNA is TGTGCCAGCAGCCAGGAGGACAGGGGGCTGGACAATGAGCAGTTCTTC. This gives the protein CASSQEDRGLDNEQFF.

This clone was seen once. DNA of the CDR3: TGTGCCAGCAGCTTAGCCGGGCAGGGGGCCTACGAGCAGTACTTC. Its translation is CASSLAGQGAYEQYF. The J gene is TRBJ2-7, the V gene TRBV7-6; the match to TRBD1 covers 7 bases. V lost 0 bases, J lost 2 bases, and 4 bases stayed unmatched. Germline lookup yields CDR1 SGHVS and CDR2 FNYEAQ. There are 15 residues in the CDR3. The complete variable domain, with remaining parts taken from reference TRBV7-6 and TRBJ2-7, reads GAGVSQSPRYKVTKRGQDVALRCDPISGHVSLYWYRQALGQGPEFLTYFNYEAQQDKSGLPNDRFSAERPEGSISTLTIQRTEQRDSAMYRCASSLAGQGAYEQYFGPGTRLTVT.

This clone showed up just a few times. The V gene is TRBV19, the J gene TRBJ1-5; D remains ambiguous. The V gene lost 7 bases and the J gene lost 4 bases, with 11 bases spanning the gap. This CDR3 has 13 residues. The germline gives CDR1 LNHDA, CDR2 SQIVND (reference sequence). This chain's CDR3 is CASMRQLNQPQHF. The CDR3, as DNA: TGTGCCAGTATGAGGCAACTAAATCAGCCCCAGCATTTT. Looking up the rest from reference TRBV19 and TRBJ1-5 gives the full variable domain: DGGITQSPKYLFRKEGQNVTLSCEQNLNHDAMYWYRQDPGQGLRLIYYSQIVNDFQKGDIAEGYSVSREKKESFPLTVTSAQKNPTAFYLCASMRQLNQPQHFGDGTRLSIL.

The chain has TRBV4-1 and TRBJ1-3, with D possibly TRBD1 on 6 matching bases. The CDR3 is made up of 17 amino acids. V was pared by 1 base and J by 0 bases, with 13 bases between. The germline gives CDR1 MGHRA, CDR2 YSYEKL. The CDR3 region is CASSQGGGPFSGNTIYF. DNA of the CDR3: TGCGCCAGCAGCCAAGGGGGGGGGCCTTTCTCTGGAAACACCATATATTTT.

The rearrangement links TRBV6-5 to TRBJ2-2; weak D call: TRBD2 (6 bases). This CDR3 is 15 amino acids long. Germline V gene lookup returns CDR1 MNHEY and CDR2 SVGAGI. Trimming took 1 base from V and 5 from J, leaving 11 bases between them. CDR3 protein: CASSYFSGVTGELFF. DNA of the CDR3: TGTGCCAGCAGTTACTTCTCGGGGGTAACCGGGGAGCTGTTTTTT.

Comments on this clone: The sample has other DNA sequences that encode this CDR3 too. The chain recombines TRBV6-5 with TRBJ2-1; D is undetermined. The V end was cut by 5 bases, the J end by 6 bases, with 5 bases between. Per germline, CDR1 MNHEY and CDR2 SVGAGI. The CDR3 loop spans 11 amino acids. The CDR3 DNA sequence: TGTGCCAGCAGTCGCGGCAATGAGCAGTTCTTC. This codes for CASSRGNEQFF.

CDR3 in DNA: TGCAGCGTCATACAGGGGGCGCGGGGCACCGGGGAGCTGTTTTTT. It is translated as CSVIQGARGTGELFF. The V and J genes are TRBV29-1 and TRBJ2-2, with 9 bases that match TRBD1. Germline trimming cut 6 bases from V and 4 bases from J; bases unmatched to any gene: 9. The germline V gene encodes CDR1 SQVTM and CDR2 ANQGSEA. The CDR3 is made up of 15 amino acids.

The gene calls are TRBV7-3 and TRBJ2-7, with TRBD2 identical over 12 bases. The CDR3 extends over 15 amino acids. The V gene's germline CDR1 is SGHTA and CDR2 FQGTGA. V lost 5 bases, J lost 7 bases, and 9 bases stayed unmatched. CDR3 in amino acids: CASSPRLAGAQEQYF. Here the CDR3 DNA reads TGTGCCAGCAGCCCCAGACTAGCGGGAGCTCAAGAGCAGTACTTC.

The chain combines TRBV7-2 with TRBJ2-1, with 9 bases fitting TRBD2. In germline, CDR1 is SGHTA, CDR2 FQGNSA. The CDR3 is made up of 15 amino acids. With V trimmed by 3 bases and J by 4 bases, 4 bases remained unmatched. CDR3 amino acids: CASSFSGGEYNEQFF. CDR3 nucleotide sequence: TGTGCCAGCAGCTTTAGCGGGGGAGAGTACAATGAGCAGTTCTTC.

The chain links TRBV19 to TRBJ2-7; TRBD1 might be the D (6 bases). This CDR3 is 15 amino acids long. The V and J ends lost 3 bases and 3 bases respectively, with 15 bases between them. CDR1 is LNHDA and CDR2 is SQIVND in the germline V gene (reference sequence). CDR3 loop: CASSMGVGQNYEQYF. The CDR3 DNA follows: TGTGCCAGTAGTATGGGAGTAGGACAGAACTACGAGCAGTACTTC.

The rearrangement links TRBV7-2 to TRBJ2-7; 7 nucleotides align to TRBD2. CDR1 and CDR2 from the germline V gene are SGHTA and FQGNSA. V shed 4 bases and J 4 bases; nucleotides not matched to a gene: 4. This CDR3 spans 13 amino acids. The CDR3 sequence is CASSWGGVYEQYF. CDR3 nucleotides: TGTGCCAGCAGCTGGGGAGGGGTATACGAGCAGTACTTC.

The chain combines TRBV29-1 with TRBJ2-7; the D gene is possibly TRBD2 (6 bases). This CDR3 comprises 15 residues. Germline CDR1 reads SQVTM; CDR2 reads ANQGSEA. Trimming stripped 1 base from V and 0 bases from J, with 13 bases between. The CDR3 DNA reads TGCAGCGTTGAAGGGGGGGACGGCTTCTCCTACGAGCAGTACTTC. This gives the protein CSVEGGDGFSYEQYF.

The CDR3 region is CASSFRGNTIYF. DNA for the CDR3: TGTGCCAGCAGTTTCCGTGGAAACACCATATATTTT. The chain carries TRBV28 and TRBJ1-3, with D unresolved. The V end was cut by 3 bases, the J end by 3 bases, with 3 bases between. Germline CDR1 and CDR2: MDHEN and SYDVKM. CDR3 length: 12 amino acids.

V gene TRBV5-5 combines with J gene TRBJ2-7; 7 bases map to TRBD2. The germline gives CDR1 SGHKS, CDR2 YYEKEE (reference sequence). After removal of 4 bases from V and 3 bases from J, the junction contained 19 bases not matched to a gene. The CDR3 contains 18 residues. The CDR3: CASSLLGPVAGTDYEQYF. In DNA, the CDR3 is TGTGCCAGCAGCCTACTTGGTCCCGTAGCGGGCACCGACTACGAGCAGTACTTC.

The chain uses TRBV7-6 and TRBJ1-4; a weak D match, TRBD1 (5 bases). Germline V gene sequence: CDR1 SGHVS, CDR2 FNYEAQ. V was pared by 5 bases and J by 5 bases, with 15 bases between. The CDR3 consists of 15 residues. The chain's CDR3 is CASSEDGGRNEKLFF. In nucleotides, the CDR3 is TGTGCCAGCAGCGAGGACGGGGGGAGGAATGAAAAACTGTTTTTT.

This clone was observed a single time. The genes are TRBV7-2 and TRBJ2-2; no clear D. Trimming removed 7 bases from V and 7 bases from J, with 13 bases in between. The CDR3 loop spans 13 amino acids. CDR1 is SGHTA and CDR2 is FQGNSA in the germline V gene. CDR3 nucleotides: TGTGCCAGCACCATTAGTCTGGGCGGGGAGCTGTTTTTT. As protein: CASTISLGGELFF.

The chain employs TRBV28 and TRBJ1-1; weak D call: TRBD1 (5 bases). The CDR3 sequence is 16 residues long. V was clipped by 1 base and J by 0 bases, with 12 bases between them. Germline V gene lookup returns CDR1 MDHEN and CDR2 SYDVKM. Here the CDR3 reads CASSLSGWAMNTEAFF. In DNA, the CDR3 is TGTGCCAGCAGTTTATCAGGGTGGGCAATGAACACTGAAGCTTTCTTT. The variable domain in full, completed from reference TRBV28 and TRBJ1-1, reads DVKVTQSSRYLVKRTGEKVFLECVQDMDHENMFWYRQDPGLGLRLIYFSYDVKMKEKGDIPEGYSVSREKKERFSLILESASTNQTSMYLCASSLSGWAMNTEAFFGQGTRLTVV.

This rearrangement joins TRBV9 to TRBJ2-1; D is unclear. Between the trimmed V and J ends, which lost 2 bases and 5 bases, there was a span of 11 bases. The CDR3 has 14 amino acids. Germline-derived CDR1 and CDR2 are SGDLS and YYNGEE. The CDR3 coding sequence is TGTGCCAGCAGCGTCGAAAGAGTGAACAATGAGCAGTTCTTC. Protein product: CASSVERVNNEQFF.

The V call is TRBV11-3, the J call TRBJ2-5; the D is unclear. CDR1 SGHNT and CDR2 YENEEA come from the germline V gene. The CDR3 runs to 14 residues. V dropped 3 bases and J dropped 2 bases, with 10 bases sitting between them. As DNA, the CDR3 is TGTGCCAGCAGCTTTTCTACAGTACAAGAGACCCAGTACTTC. Its translation: CASSFSTVQETQYF.

CDR3: CASSQTSGRFTGELFF. The CDR3 DNA sequence: TGCGCCAGCAGCCAAACTAGCGGGAGATTCACCGGGGAGCTGTTTTTT. This chain connects TRBV4-1 to TRBJ2-2; 11 positions match TRBD2. This CDR3 has 16 residues. Germline V CDR1 and CDR2: MGHRA, YSYEKL. Trimming cost V 2 bases and J 4 bases; bases outside gene matches: 3.

This clone came up once. The V and J genes are TRBV11-3 and TRBJ2-7; 8 nucleotides match TRBD2. Losses at the gene ends were 5 bases for V and 6 bases for J; bases not matched to a gene: 9. CDR1 is SGHNT, CDR2 YENEEA, per germline. The CDR3 contains 14 residues. The CDR3 here is CASSPRGGDIEQYF. The DNA for the CDR3 is TGTGCCAGCAGCCCCCGGGGGGGGGACATCGAGCAGTACTTC.

The V and J genes are TRBV19 and TRBJ1-1; D gene unclear. There are 14 residues in the CDR3. Germline assignment: CDR1 LNHDA and CDR2 SQIVND (reference sequence). Trimming took off 6 bases at V and 0 bases at J, with 11 bases between the two ends. CDR3 loop: CASRKTFMNTEAFF. DNA of the CDR3: TGTGCCAGTAGGAAGACCTTCATGAACACTGAAGCTTTCTTT.

The rearrangement uses TRBV9 and TRBJ2-1; 13 nucleotides line up with TRBD2. CDR3 size: 15 residues. Germline V CDR1 and CDR2: SGDLS, YYNGEE. V was pared by 2 bases and J by 5 bases, with 1 base of the junction left unmatched. CDR3 bases: TGTGCCAGCAGCGTCGGGACTAGCGGGGACAATGAGCAGTTCTTC. It codes for CASSVGTSGDNEQFF.

This chain uses TRBV7-3 with TRBJ2-7, with 9 bases fitting TRBD2. V dropped 0 bases and J dropped 3; count of bases not matched to a gene: 0. CDR3 length: 14 amino acids. CDR1 and CDR2 from the germline V gene are SGHTA and FQGTGA. This CDR3 is CASSLTSGSYEQYF. DNA of the CDR3: TGTGCCAGCAGCTTAACTAGCGGGAGCTACGAGCAGTACTTC.

This chain links TRBV29-1 with TRBJ1-5; D gene uncertain. This CDR3 has 13 residues. Looked up from germline, CDR1 is SQVTM and CDR2 is ANQGSEA. Deletions cut 7 bases from V and 0 bases from J, with 10 bases between. The CDR3 DNA reads TGCAGCGCAGTGGCAGATAGCAATCAGCCCCAGCATTTT. Protein: CSAVADSNQPQHF. The variable domain in full, with the rest retrieved from reference TRBV29-1 and TRBJ1-5, is SAVISQKPSRDICQRGTSLTIQCQVDSQVTMMFWYRQQPGQSLTLIATANQGSEATYESGFVIDKFPISRPNLTFSTLTVSNMSPEDSSIYLCSAVADSNQPQHFGDGTRLSIL.

The genes are TRBV7-9 and TRBJ1-1; D is undetermined. Between the trimmed V and J ends, which lost 8 bases and 1 base, there was a span of 5 bases. This CDR3 contains 11 residues. CDR1 and CDR2 (germline): SEHNR, FQNEAQ (reference sequence). CDR3 protein: CASGENTEAFF. The CDR3 DNA is TGTGCCAGCGGAGAGAACACTGAAGCTTTCTTT.

J is TRBJ1-2 and V is TRBV7-2; TRBD1 is a possible D gene (5 bases). Germline V lookup: CDR1 SGHTA, CDR2 FQGNSA. Trimming pared 5 bases from V and 8 bases from J, leaving 24 bases between. There are 16 residues in the CDR3. The CDR3 DNA reads as TGTGCCAGCAGCGTCCAGGGCGGTAACCCTCTAAGGGGCTACACCTTC. Translation gives CASSVQGGNPLRGYTF. Full variable domain (remainder filled in from reference TRBV7-2 and TRBJ1-2): GAGVSQSPSNKVTEKGKDVELRCDPISGHTALYWYRQSLGQGLEFLIYFQGNSAPDKSGLPSDRFSAERTGGSVSTLTIQRTQQEDSAVYLCASSVQGGNPLRGYTFGSGTRLTVV.

The CDR3 region has the DNA TGTGCCAGCAGCTGGGGGGGGGAGACCCAGTACTTC. As protein: CASSWGGETQYF. The rearrangement links TRBV11-2 to TRBJ2-5, with TRBD2 identical over 7 bases. CDR3 size: 12 residues. The ends lost 4 bases at V and 5 bases at J; junction bases unmatched: 1. The germline gives CDR1 SGHAT, CDR2 FQNNGV. The entire variable domain, with the rest obtained from reference TRBV11-2 and TRBJ2-5, is as follows: EAGVAQSPRYKIIEKRQSVAFWCNPISGHATLYWYQQILGQGPKLLIQFQNNGVVDDSQLPKDRFSAERLKGVDSTLKIQPAKLEDSAVYLCASSWGGETQYFGPGTRLLVL.

This clone appeared a single time. This chain connects TRBV28 to TRBJ1-2; D uncertain. The germline V gene encodes CDR1 MDHEN and CDR2 SYDVKM. The V and J ends lost 3 bases and 4 bases respectively, with 9 bases between them. The CDR3 consists of 13 residues. The CDR3 here is CASSFRGIYGYTF. CDR3 DNA: TGTGCCAGCAGTTTCCGAGGGATCTATGGCTACACCTTC.